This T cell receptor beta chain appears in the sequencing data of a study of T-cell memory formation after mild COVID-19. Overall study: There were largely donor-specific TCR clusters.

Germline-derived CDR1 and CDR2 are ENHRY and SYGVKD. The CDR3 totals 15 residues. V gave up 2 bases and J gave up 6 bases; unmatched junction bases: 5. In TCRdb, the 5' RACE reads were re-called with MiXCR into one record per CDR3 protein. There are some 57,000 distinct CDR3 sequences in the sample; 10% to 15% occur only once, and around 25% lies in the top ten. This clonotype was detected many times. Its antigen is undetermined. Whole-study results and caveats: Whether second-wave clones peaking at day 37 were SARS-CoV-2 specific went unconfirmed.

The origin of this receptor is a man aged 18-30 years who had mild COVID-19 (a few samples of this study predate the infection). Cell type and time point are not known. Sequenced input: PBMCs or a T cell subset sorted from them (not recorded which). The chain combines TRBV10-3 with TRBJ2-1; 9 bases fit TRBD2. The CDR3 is CAISEQAGGSNEQFF. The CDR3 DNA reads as TGTGCCATCAGTGAGCAAGCGGGGGGCAGCAATGAGCAGTTCTTC.